This T cell receptor (beta chain) stems from a study of blood T cell repertoires in COVID-19 (TCRdb year 2020). About the study as a whole: Collaborator samples came from the United States, Italy and Spain and covered acute and convalescent phases of COVID-19. The prospective study material was composed of cDNA or gDNA derived from T cells, B-cell-depleted T cells, or PBMCs. Samples came from the ongoing ImmuneRACE study (first 160 participants) plus 1,254 subjects from 6 global collaborators. The repertoires were released in a freely available public database meant as a resource for research on the immune response to SARS-CoV-2. The dataset comprised deeply sampled blood TCRbeta repertoires from subjects exposed to, actively infected with, or recovered from COVID-19. Where HLA class I and class II types were available, the types were taken from metadata supplied by the sample provider, not from assay-based typing. A de-identified subject ID, COVID-19 status, age in years and sex were almost always included in the sample metadata.

V is shortened by 5 bases, J by 1 base, and the region joining them spans 8 bases. The germline V gene provides CDR1 MRHNA and CDR2 SNTAGT. The CDR3 runs 13 residues from the cysteine to the phenylalanine. Of the read, only the CDR3 DNA is kept; its 39 bases are in frame from base 1. General conclusions and limits of the study: The amount of clinical and demographic metadata varied by source and participant and was provided uncurated.

A word on this clone: Its target antigen remains unknown. No base quality values were provided; no much bigger clone lies one nucleotide off.

Each collaborating institution followed its own protocols to collect whole blood in K2EDTA tubes. For TCRbeta analysis, collaborators shipped samples in one of three forms: frozen whole blood, isolated PBMCs, or DNA extracted from either of those sample types. The immunoSEQ Assay, a bias-controlled multiplex PCR, was used to amplify TCRbeta CDR3 regions from genomic DNA. Processing in the source paper ran as follows. Within the assay, amplification of reference gene primers was used to estimate how many nucleated cells each sample contained. To quantify the absolute abundance of each unique TCRbeta CDR3 rearrangement, sequence reads were collapsed and filtered. For each sample, productive Simpson clonality was calculated as the square root of Simpson's diversity index across productive rearrangements. TCRdb mirrors the immuneACCESS table, restricted to in-frame sequences. Some clones are absent from its copies; in checked studies, under half trace to an unresolved V gene, and the reason for the others is unknown. Clone size and the V and J calls come from that table; the DNA yielded D and trimming. This sample holds 50,000 or so clones; about four fifths were observed only once. Roughly 4.8% of the sample lies in the top ten.

The chain is encoded by TRBV6-4 joined to TRBJ1-1; the best D guess is TRBD1, with 6 bases matching. This receptor was identified in an older woman with acute or convalescent COVID-19. Sequenced sample: peripheral blood. The DNA sequence is TGTGCCAGCAGTTGGACAGAGAACACTGAAGCTTTCTTT. The encoded protein is CASSWTENTEAFF.